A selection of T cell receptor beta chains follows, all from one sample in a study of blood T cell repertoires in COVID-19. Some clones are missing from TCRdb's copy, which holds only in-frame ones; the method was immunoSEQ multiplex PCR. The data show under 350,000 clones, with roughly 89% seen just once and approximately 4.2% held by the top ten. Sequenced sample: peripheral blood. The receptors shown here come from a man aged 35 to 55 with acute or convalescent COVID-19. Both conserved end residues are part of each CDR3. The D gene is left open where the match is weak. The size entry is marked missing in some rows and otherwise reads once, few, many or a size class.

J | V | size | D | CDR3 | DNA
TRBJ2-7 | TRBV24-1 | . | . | CATSDFCGCRVAYEQYF | TGTGCCACCAGTGATTTTTGTGGGTGCAGGGTAGCCTACGAGCAGTACTTC
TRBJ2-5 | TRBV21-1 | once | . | CASSKEGTGQETQYF | TGTGCCAGCAGCAAAGAAGGGACAGGGCAAGAGACCCAGTACTTC
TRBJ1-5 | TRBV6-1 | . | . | CASSDGQNSNQPQHF | TGTGCCAGCAGTGATGGGCAGAATAGCAATCAGCCCCAGCATTTT
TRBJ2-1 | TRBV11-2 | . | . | CASAPRGNYNEQFF | TGTGCCAGCGCACCACGGGGGAACTACAATGAGCAGTTCTTC
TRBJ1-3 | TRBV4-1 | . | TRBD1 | CASSLTGTASGNTIYF | TGCGCCAGCAGCTTAACCGGGACAGCCTCTGGAAACACCATATATTTT
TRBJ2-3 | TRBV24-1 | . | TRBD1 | CATSDPRGEGATDTQYF | TGTGCCACCAGTGATCCCAGGGGTGAGGGGGCCACAGATACGCAGTATTTT
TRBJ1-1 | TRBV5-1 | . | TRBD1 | CASSLQGARTEAFF | TGCGCCAGCAGCTTACAGGGGGCGCGAACTGAAGCTTTCTTT
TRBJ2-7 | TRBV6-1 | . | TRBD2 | CASSDRSGGIFYEQYF | TGTGCCAGCAGTGATCGGTCGGGGGGGATATTCTACGAGCAGTACTTC
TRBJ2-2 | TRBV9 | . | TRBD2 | CASSAVRGTNTGELFF | TGTGCCAGCAGCGCTGTGCGGGGGACTAACACCGGGGAGCTGTTTTTT
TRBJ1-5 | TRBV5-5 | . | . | CASSSSGTFNQPQHF | TGTGCCAGCAGCTCAAGCGGGACTTTTAACCAGCCCCAGCATTTT
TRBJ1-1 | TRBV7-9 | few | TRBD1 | CASSLEQGAISEAFF | TGTGCCAGCAGCTTAGAGCAGGGGGCCATCTCTGAAGCTTTCTTT
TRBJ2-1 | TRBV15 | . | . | CATSNALAPPYNEQFF | TGTGCCACCAGCAACGCACTAGCCCCTCCTTACAATGAGCAGTTCTTC
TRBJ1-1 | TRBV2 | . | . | CASSRGGAHTEAFF | TGTGCCAGCAGCCGGGGAGGCGCGCACACTGAAGCTTTCTTT
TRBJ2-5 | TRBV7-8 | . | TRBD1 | CASSGRDRGGETQYF | TGTGCCAGCAGCGGCCGGGACAGGGGAGGAGAGACCCAGTACTTC
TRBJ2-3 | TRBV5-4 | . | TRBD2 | CASSTGTSVSDTQYF | TGTGCCAGCAGCACAGGGACTAGCGTGTCAGATACGCAGTATTTT
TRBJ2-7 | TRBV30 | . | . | CAWSVGGFSYEQYF | TGTGCCTGGAGTGTAGGAGGATTCTCCTACGAGCAGTACTTC
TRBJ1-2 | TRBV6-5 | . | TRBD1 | CASRTGSKTNGYTF | TGTGCCAGCAGGACAGGGTCCAAAACTAATGGCTACACCTTC
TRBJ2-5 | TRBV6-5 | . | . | CASSYSTGVGTQYF | TGTGCCAGCAGTTACTCAACCGGGGTGGGGACCCAGTACTTC
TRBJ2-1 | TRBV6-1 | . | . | CASSEREEGQFF | TGTGCCAGCAGTGAACGGGAAGAGGGGCAGTTCTTC